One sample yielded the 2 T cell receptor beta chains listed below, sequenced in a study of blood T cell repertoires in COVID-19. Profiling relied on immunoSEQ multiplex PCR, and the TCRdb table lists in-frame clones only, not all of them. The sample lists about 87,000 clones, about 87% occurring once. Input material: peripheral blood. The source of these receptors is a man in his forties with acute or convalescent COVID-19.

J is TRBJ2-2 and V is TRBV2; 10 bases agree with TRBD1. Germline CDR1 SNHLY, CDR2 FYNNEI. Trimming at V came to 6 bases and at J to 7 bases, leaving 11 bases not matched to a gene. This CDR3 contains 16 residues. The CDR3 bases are TGTGCCAGCAGCGAGTCGACAGGGGGCCATTTCGGGGAGCTGTTTTTT. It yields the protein CASSESTGGHFGELFF.

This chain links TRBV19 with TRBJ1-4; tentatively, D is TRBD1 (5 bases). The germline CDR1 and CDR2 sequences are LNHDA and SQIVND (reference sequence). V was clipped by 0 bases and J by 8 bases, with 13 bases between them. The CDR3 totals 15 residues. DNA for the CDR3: TGTGCCAGTAGTATAGACCCAGGGATTAGCGAAAAACTGTTTTTT. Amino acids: CASSIDPGISEKLFF.